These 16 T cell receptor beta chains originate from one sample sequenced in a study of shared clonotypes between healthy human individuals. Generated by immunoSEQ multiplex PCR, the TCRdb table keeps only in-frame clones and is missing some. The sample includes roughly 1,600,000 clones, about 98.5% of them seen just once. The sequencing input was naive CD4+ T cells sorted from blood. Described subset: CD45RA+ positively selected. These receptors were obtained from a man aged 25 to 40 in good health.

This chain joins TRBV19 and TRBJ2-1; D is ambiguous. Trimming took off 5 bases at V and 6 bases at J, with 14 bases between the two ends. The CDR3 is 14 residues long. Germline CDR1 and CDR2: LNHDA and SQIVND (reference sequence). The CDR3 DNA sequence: TGTGCCAGTAGTCCACCATCCTGGGGCAATGAGCAGTTCTTC. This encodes CASSPPSWGNEQFF.

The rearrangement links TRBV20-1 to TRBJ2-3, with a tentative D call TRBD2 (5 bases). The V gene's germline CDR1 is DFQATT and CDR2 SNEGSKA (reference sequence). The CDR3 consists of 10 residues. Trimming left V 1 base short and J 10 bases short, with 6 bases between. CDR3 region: CSARAGSQYF. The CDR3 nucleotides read TGCAGTGCTAGAGCGGGATCGCAGTATTTT.

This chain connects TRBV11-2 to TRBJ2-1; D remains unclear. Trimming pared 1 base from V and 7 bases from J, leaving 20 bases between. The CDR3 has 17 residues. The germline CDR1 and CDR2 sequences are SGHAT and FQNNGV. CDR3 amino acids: CASSLVPPQPLGNEQFF. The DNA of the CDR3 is TGTGCCAGCAGCTTAGTCCCCCCGCAGCCCTTGGGAAATGAGCAGTTCTTC.

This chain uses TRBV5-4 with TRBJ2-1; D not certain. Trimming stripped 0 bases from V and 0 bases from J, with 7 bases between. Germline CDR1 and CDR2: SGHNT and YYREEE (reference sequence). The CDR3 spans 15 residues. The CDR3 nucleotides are TGTGCCAGCAGCTTGGTCGGAAACTCCTACAATGAGCAGTTCTTC. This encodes CASSLVGNSYNEQFF.

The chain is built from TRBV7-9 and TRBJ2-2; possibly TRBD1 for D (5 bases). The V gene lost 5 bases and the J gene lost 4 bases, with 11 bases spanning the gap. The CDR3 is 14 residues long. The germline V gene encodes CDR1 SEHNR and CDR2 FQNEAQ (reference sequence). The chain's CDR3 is CASSPDRTTGELFF. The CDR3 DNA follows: TGTGCCAGCAGCCCCGACAGAACCACCGGGGAGCTGTTTTTT.

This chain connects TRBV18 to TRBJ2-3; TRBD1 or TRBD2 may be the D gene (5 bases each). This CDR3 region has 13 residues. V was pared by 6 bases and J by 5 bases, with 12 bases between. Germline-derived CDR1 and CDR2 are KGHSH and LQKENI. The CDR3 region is CASSPGTEDTQYF. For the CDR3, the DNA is TGTGCCAGCTCGCCGGGGACGGAAGATACGCAGTATTTT.

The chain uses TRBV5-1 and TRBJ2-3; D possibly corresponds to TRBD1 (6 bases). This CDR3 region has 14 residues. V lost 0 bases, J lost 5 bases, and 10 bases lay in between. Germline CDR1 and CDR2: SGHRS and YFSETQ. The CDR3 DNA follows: TGCGCCAGCAGCTTGGGGGGGCGAATAGATACGCAGTATTTT. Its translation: CASSLGGRIDTQYF. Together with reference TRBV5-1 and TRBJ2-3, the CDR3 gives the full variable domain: KAGVTQTPRYLIKTRGQQVTLSCSPISGHRSVSWYQQTPGQGLQFLFEYFSETQRNKGNFPGRFSGRQFSNSRSEMNVSTLELGDSALYLCASSLGGRIDTQYFGPGTRLTVL.

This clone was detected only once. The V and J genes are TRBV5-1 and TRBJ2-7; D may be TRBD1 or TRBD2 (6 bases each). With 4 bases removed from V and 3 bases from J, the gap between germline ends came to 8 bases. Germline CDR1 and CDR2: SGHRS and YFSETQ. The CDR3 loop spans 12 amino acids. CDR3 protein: CASSEGGYEQYF. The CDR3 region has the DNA TGCGCCAGCAGCGAGGGGGGCTACGAGCAGTACTTC.

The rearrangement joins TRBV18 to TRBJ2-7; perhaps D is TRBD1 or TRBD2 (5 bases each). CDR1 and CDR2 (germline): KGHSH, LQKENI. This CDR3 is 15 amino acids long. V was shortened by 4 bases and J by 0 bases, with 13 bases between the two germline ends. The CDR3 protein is CASSLTAGSSYEQYF. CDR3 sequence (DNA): TGTGCCAGCTCACTTACAGCAGGGAGCTCCTACGAGCAGTACTTC.

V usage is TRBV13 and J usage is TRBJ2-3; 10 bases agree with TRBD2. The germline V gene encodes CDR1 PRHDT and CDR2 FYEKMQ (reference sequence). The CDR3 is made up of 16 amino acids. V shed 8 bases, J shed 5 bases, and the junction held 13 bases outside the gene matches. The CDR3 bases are TGTGCCAGCTTCCCCTGGGCTAGCGGGAGTAAAGATACGCAGTATTTT. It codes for CASFPWASGSKDTQYF. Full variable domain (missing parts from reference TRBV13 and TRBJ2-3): AAGVIQSPRHLIKEKRETATLKCYPIPRHDTVYWYQQGPGQDPQFLISFYEKMQSDKGSIPDRFSAQQFSDYHSELNMSSLELGDSALYFCASFPWASGSKDTQYFGPGTRLTVL.

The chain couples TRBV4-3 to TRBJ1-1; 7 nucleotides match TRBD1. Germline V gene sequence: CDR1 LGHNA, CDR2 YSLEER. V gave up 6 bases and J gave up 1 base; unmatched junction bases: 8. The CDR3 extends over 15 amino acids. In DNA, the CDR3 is TGCGCCAGCAGGGGGACAGTTATTTCGAACACTGAAGCTTTCTTT. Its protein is CASRGTVISNTEAFF.

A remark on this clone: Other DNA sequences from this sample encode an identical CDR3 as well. CDR3 sequence reads: CSAREGQPQHF. The CDR3 nucleotides read TGCAGTGCTAGAGAGGGCCAGCCCCAGCATTTT. The rearrangement links TRBV20-1 to TRBJ1-5; D is ambiguous. Between the trimmed V and J ends, which lost 0 bases and 7 bases, there was a span of 4 bases. This CDR3 contains 11 residues. The germline V gene has CDR1 DFQATT and CDR2 SNEGSKA (reference sequence).

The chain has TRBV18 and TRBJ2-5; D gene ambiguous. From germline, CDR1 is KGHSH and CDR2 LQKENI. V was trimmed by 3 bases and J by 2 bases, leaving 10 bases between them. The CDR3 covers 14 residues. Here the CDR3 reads CASSPKAIQETQYF. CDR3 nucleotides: TGTGCCAGCTCACCGAAGGCGATTCAAGAGACCCAGTACTTC.

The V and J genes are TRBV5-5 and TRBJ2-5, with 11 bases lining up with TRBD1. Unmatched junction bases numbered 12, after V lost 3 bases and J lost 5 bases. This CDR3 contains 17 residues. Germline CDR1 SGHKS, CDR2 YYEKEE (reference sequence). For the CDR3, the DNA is TGTGCCAGCAGCTCGGTCAGGGACAGGGGGTCGATCGAGACCCAGTACTTC. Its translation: CASSSVRDRGSIETQYF. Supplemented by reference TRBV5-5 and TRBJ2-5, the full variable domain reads DAGVTQSPTHLIKTRGQQVTLRCSPISGHKSVSWYQQVLGQGPQFIFQYYEKEERGRGNFPDRFSARQFPNYSSELNVNALLLGDSALYLCASSSVRDRGSIETQYFGPGTRLLVL.

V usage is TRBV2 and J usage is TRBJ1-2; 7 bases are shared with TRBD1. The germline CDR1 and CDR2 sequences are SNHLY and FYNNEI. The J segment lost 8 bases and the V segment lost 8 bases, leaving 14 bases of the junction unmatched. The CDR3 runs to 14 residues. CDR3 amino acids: CASWVTQGWKGYTF. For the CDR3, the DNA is TGTGCCAGCTGGGTTACACAGGGGTGGAAGGGCTACACCTTC.

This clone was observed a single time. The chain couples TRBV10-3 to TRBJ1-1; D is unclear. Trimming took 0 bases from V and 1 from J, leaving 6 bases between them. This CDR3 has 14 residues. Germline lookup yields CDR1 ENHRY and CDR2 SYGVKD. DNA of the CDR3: TGTGCCATCAGTGAGTCAAAGGCGAACACTGAAGCTTTCTTT. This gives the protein CAISESKANTEAFF.